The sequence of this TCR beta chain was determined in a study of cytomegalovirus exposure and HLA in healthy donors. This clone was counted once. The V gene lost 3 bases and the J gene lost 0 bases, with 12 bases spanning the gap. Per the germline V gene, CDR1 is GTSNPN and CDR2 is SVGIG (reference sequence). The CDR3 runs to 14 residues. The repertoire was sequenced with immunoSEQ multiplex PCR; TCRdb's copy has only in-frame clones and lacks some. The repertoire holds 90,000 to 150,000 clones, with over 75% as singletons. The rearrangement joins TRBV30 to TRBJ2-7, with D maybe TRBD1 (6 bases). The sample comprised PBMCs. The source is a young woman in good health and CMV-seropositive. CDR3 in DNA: TGTGCCTGGAGGCGGACAGCCTTCTCCTACGAGCAGTACTTC. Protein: CAWRRTAFSYEQYF.